A few counts support the clone carrying this T cell receptor beta chain. As the method for making TCR beta libraries, quantitative 5'-RACE with molecular barcodes was used. One entry per CDR3 protein, called by TCRdb with MiXCR from the 5' RACE reads. The table includes hundreds of thousands of distinct CDR3 sequences, over 15% detected once. The data derive from a study of CD8 T cells in ankylosing spondylitis. The CDR3 has 13 amino acids. Trimming removed 7 bases at V and 1 base at J, with 9 bases between. Germline lookup yields CDR1 LGHDT and CDR2 YNNKEL (reference sequence). V is TRBV3-1 and J is TRBJ2-3, with D possibly matching TRBD1 (6 bases). This TCR derives from a male donor with ankylosing spondylitis or in good health (not recorded which). The sequenced material came from blood, either unsorted or a sorted T cell fraction (not recorded which). CDR3: CASTQGRTDTQYF. CDR3 sequence (DNA): TGTGCCAGCACCCAGGGGCGCACAGATACGCAGTATTTT.